The source of this T cell receptor (beta chain) is a study of immune heterogeneity within non-small cell lung tumors. Overall study: Tumors were classified as 4 squamous cell carcinomas, approximately nine non-squamous carcinomas and 1 not otherwise specified. Study findings and constraints: Within a patient, dominant CDR3 beta clonotypes were shared across sites, though different locations had unique frequent clones. T-cell clonality in a given local region correlated moderately yet significantly with the local tumor mutational burden (R about 0.34).

With respect to this clonotype: The antigen is undetermined.

Multiplex PCR (32 V and 13 J primers) was used to amplify the TCR beta CDR3. TCRdb itself ran the multiplex PCR reads through MiXCR, one entry per CDR3 protein. The sample has more than 4,000 distinct CDR3 sequences, more than 20% seen once; the top ten hold approximately 11%. V lost 0 bases, J lost 9 bases, and 15 bases lay in between. Germline V gene sequence: CDR1 GTSNPN, CDR2 SVGIG (reference sequence). This CDR3 region has 15 residues. The starting template was genomic DNA from bulk tumor, around 660 ng per sample. The authors collected several far-apart biopsies from each primary tumor during surgery. The patients were newly diagnosed with non-small cell lung cancer, had not been treated, and had curative surgery. There were about 14 donors in total. They were all newly diagnosed non-small cell lung cancer patients undergoing surgery with curative intent.

This receptor was obtained from a man aged 55 to 70 with non-small cell lung cancer. The sequenced material came from lung tumor tissue. J is TRBJ2-6 and V is TRBV30; possibly TRBD1 for D (6 bases). Written as DNA, the CDR3 is TGTGCCTGGAGTGTGGGTTTAGGACAGCACAACGTCCTGACTTTC. Amino acids: CAWSVGLGQHNVLTF.